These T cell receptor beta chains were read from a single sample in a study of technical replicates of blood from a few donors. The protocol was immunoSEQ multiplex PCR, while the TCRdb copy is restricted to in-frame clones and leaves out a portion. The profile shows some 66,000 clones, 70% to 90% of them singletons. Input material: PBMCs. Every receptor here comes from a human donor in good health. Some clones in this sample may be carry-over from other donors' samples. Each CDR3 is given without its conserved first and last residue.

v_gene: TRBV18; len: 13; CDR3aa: ASSPLIPNTGELF
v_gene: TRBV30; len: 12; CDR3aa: AWSVGVGGYGYT
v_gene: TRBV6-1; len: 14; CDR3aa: ASSEGEGTGGEKLF
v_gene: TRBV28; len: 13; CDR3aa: ASSPPGQGREKLF
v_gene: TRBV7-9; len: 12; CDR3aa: ASSQGQGIYGYT
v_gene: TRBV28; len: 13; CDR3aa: ASKPGGQGSYEQY
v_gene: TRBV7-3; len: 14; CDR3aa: ASSAHTLDSAREQY
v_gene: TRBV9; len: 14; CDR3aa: ASSVRPLRTGEEAF
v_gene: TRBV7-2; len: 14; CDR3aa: ASSLVVAGGPYEQY
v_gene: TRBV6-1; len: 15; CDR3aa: ASSESSGGANTGELF
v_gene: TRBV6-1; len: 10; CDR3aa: ASSRSSYEQY
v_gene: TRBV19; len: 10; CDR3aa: ASSPSEVGYT
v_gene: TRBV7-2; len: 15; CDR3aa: ASSFYRGLVPTYEQY
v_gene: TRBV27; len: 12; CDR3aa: ASSSPGRGGGYT
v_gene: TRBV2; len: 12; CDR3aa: ASRPTGEFSPLH
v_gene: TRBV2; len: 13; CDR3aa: ASSAPGQHYYGYT
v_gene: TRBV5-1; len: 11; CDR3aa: ASRGSGFNEQF
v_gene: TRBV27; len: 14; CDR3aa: ASSPRTGGYTGELF
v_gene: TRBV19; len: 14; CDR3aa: ASSIPSGRASNEQF
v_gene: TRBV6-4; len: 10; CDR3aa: ASEDRVGRYT
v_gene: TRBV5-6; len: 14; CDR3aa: ASSSRRRGKDTEAF
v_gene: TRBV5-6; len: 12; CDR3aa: ASSLTGTRDTQY
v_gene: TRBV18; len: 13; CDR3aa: ASSPSQLFAGELF
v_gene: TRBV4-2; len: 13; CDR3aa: ASSSRQFSPYEQY
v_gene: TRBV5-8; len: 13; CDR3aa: ASSLAGTSTDTQY
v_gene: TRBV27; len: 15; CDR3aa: ASSGGTVSSYNSPLH
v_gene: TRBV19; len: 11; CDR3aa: ASTAGPTGELF
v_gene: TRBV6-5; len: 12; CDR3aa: ASSYGPGSYEQY
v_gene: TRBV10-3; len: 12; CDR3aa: AISDGRGANVLT
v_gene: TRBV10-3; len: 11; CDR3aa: AISSGIYNEQF
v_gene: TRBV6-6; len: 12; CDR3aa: ASRYVMPTEPQH
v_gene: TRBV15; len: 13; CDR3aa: ATSRAGVTSYEQY
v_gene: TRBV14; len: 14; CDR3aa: ASSQTDSYSGNTIY
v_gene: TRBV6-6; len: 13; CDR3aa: ASRVGRGGLETQY
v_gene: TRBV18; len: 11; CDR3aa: ASSPHKNTEAF
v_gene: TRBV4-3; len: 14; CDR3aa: ASSQSIQGGNYGYT
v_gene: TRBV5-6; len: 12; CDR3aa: ASSLGTQNTEAF
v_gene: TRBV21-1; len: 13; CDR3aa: ASSKGWASSYEQY
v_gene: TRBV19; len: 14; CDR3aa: ASSVAQGALNYGYT
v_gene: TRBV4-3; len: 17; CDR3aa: ASSQDRGLGTPSSYEQY
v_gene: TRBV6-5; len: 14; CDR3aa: ASSYSWTGGFYEQY
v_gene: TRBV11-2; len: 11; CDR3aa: ASSLGGGNEQF
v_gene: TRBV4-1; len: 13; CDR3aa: ASSRDRTNNQPQH
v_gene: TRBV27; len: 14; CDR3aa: ASSLVAGWYTGELF
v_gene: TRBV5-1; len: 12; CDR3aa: ASSPPANLRGYT
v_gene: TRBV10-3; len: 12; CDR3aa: AIFRGRVGDTQY